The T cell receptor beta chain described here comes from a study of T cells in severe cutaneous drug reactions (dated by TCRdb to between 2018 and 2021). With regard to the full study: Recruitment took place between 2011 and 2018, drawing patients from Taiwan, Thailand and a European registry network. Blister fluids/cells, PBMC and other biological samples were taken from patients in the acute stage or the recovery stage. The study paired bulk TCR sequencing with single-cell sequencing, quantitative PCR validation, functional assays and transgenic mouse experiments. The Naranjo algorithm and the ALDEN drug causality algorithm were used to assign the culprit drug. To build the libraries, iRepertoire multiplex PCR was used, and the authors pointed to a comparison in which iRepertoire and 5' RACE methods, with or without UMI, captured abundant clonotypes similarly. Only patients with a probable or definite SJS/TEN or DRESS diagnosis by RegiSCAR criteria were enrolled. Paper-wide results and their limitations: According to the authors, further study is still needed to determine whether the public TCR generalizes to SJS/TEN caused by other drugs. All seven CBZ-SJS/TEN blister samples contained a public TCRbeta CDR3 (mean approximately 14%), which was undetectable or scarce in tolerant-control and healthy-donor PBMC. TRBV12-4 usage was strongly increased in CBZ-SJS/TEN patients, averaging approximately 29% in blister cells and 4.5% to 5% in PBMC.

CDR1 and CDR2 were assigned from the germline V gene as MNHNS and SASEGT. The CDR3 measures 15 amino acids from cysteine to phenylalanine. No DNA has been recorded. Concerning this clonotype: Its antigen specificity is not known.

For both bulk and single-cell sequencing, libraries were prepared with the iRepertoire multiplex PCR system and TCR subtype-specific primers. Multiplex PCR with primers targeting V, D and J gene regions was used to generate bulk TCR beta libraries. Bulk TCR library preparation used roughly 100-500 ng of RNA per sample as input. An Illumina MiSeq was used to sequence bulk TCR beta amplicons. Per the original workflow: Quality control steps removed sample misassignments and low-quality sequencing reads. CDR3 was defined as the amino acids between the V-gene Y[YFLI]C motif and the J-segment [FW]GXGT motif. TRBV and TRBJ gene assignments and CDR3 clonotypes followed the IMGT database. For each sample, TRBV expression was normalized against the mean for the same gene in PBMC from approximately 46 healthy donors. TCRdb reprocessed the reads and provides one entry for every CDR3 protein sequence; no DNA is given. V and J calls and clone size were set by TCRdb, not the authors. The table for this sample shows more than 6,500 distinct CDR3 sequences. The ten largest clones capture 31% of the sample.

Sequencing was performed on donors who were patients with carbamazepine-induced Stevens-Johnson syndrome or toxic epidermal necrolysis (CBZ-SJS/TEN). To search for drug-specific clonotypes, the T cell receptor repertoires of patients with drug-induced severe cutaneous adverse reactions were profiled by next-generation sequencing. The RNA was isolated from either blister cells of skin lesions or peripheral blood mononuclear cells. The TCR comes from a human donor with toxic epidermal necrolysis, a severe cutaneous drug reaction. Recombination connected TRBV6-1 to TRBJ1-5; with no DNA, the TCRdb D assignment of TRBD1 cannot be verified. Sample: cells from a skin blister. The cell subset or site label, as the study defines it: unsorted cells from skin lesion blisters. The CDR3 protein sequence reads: CASTGDSRRYQPQHF.